A selection of T cell receptor beta chains follows, all from one sample in a study of control samples from healthy donors and cancer patients. Here immunoSEQ multiplex PCR was the method, and the copy in TCRdb shows in-frame clones only, minus some. The data hold about 90,000 clones, with 80% to 95% observed a single time. Input material: blood. The receptors were sampled from a woman aged 25 to 39 in good health. Each CDR3 is given without its conserved first and last residue. Fields, in order: D gene, V gene, clone size, CDR3 protein. D genes are given only for firm matches. Part of the rows lack a size; the others show once, few, many or a class for expanded clones.

D: .
V: TRBV27
size: .
CDR3: ASSLGQGSDEQF

D: TRBD1
V: TRBV28
size: .
CDR3: ASSPWTGSYT

D: .
V: TRBV4-1
size: .
CDR3: ASSQVEGGETQY

D: .
V: TRBV28
size: .
CDR3: ASSFKGSGNTIY

D: TRBD1
V: TRBV20-1
size: .
CDR3: SASQQGKTDTQY

D: .
V: TRBV28
size: .
CDR3: ASSFGTSLLGYT

D: .
V: TRBV7-2
size: .
CDR3: ASSFEGWYQETQY

D: TRBD2
V: TRBV7-6
size: .
CDR3: ASSSPLSGGNNEQF

D: TRBD1
V: TRBV6-5
size: .
CDR3: ASRRTGGNQPQH

D: .
V: TRBV5-1
size: .
CDR3: ASSLVRNTEAF

D: TRBD1
V: TRBV11-2
size: .
CDR3: ASSGRGRTEAF

D: .
V: TRBV27
size: .
CDR3: ASSGVATANEQF

D: TRBD2
V: TRBV5-1
size: .
CDR3: ASSLTSGRGDTQY

D: .
V: TRBV12-3/TRBV12-4
size: .
CDR3: ASSSSSYEQY

D: .
V: TRBV19
size: .
CDR3: ASSIWGPQPQH

D: TRBD2
V: TRBV11-2
size: once
CDR3: ASRAGGPYTGELF

D: .
V: TRBV2
size: .
CDR3: ASSVRPIPTIGNEKLF

D: TRBD1
V: TRBV2
size: few
CDR3: ASSEPQGQDNSPLH

D: .
V: TRBV18
size: .
CDR3: ASSPQTSLNTEAF

D: TRBD2
V: TRBV7-9
size: few
CDR3: ASSLRGSGRVGYYNEQF

D: .
V: TRBV6-1
size: once
CDR3: ASSDPGGWTEAF

D: .
V: TRBV6-6
size: .
CDR3: ASSYSTGGNGYT

D: TRBD1
V: TRBV5-1
size: .
CDR3: ASGLEARGRAF